This is a list of T cell receptor beta chains from one sample in a study of cytomegalovirus exposure and HLA in healthy donors. Repertoires were generated with immunoSEQ multiplex PCR, while TCRdb's copy carries only in-frame clones and drops some. The top ten clones hold 1.5% to 2% of a sample with approximately 100,000 clones, around 79% of them seen once. The source material was PBMCs. The receptors shown here come from a woman aged 35 to 49 in good health and CMV-seronegative. Each CDR3 is given with its conserved first and last residue. D genes are given only for firm matches. Clone size is stated in some rows and not others, as once, few, many or a class when expanded.

clone_size,j_call,v_call,d_call,cdr3_nt,cdr3_aa
.,TRBJ2-7,TRBV7-9,.,TGTGCCAGCAGCGATCGACAGGACTACGAGCAGTACTTC,CASSDRQDYEQYF
.,TRBJ2-1,TRBV6-5,TRBD2,TGTGCCAGCAGTTACCAACGGGGGGGCCCGGAGTTCTTC,CASSYQRGGPEFF
once,TRBJ1-3,TRBV5-1,.,TGCGCCAGCAGCTCCCTTGGGGGAGGTGGAAACACCATATATTTT,CASSSLGGGGNTIYF
.,TRBJ2-2,TRBV2,TRBD1,TGTGCCAGCATGTGGACAGGGGGAAGGGGGGAGCTGTTTTTT,CASMWTGGRGELFF
few,TRBJ2-7,TRBV7-9,TRBD1,TGTGCCAGCAGTTCATTAGGGACAGGGTTTGGCGAGCAGTACTTC,CASSSLGTGFGEQYF
.,TRBJ2-1,TRBV5-4,TRBD2,TGTGTCGGCGGCGGGAGTTCAGGTGAGCAGTTCTTC,CVGGGSSGEQFF
.,TRBJ2-7,TRBV21-1,.,TGTGCCAGCAGCAAAGCCCCTGTCAGCTCCTACGAGCAGTACTTC,CASSKAPVSSYEQYF
few,TRBJ2-7,TRBV11-1,.,TGTGCCAGCAGCTTATCTTTGAGCTCCTACGAGCAGTACTTC,CASSLSLSSYEQYF
.,TRBJ2-5,TRBV6-5,TRBD2,TGTGCCAGCAGTGGCCTGCGGGAGGGCCAAGAGACCCAGTACTTC,CASSGLREGQETQYF
.,TRBJ1-2,TRBV19,.,TGTGCCAGTAGAGAGTTTGTGCCAGAGCGAACTAACTATGGCTACACCTTC,CASREFVPERTNYGYTF
.,TRBJ1-4,TRBV30,.,TGTGCCTGGAGTACCCGACAGTTTGCAACTAATGAAAAACTGTTTTTT,CAWSTRQFATNEKLFF
.,TRBJ2-7,TRBV29-1,TRBD1,TGCAGCGTTGAAATGTGGACAGGAGACGAGAGCTCCTACGAGCAGTACTTC,CSVEMWTGDESSYEQYF
.,TRBJ1-6,TRBV19,TRBD1,TGTGCCAGTAGTACCGGGACAGGGTCCTATTCACCCCTCCACTTT,CASSTGTGSYSPLHF
.,TRBJ2-3,TRBV2,TRBD2,TGTGCCAGCAGGGAAATTAGGACTAGGAGCACAGATACGCAGTATTTT,CASREIRTRSTDTQYF
.,TRBJ1-5,TRBV6-6,.,TGTGCCAGCAGTTACTCGAATGGGCCCAATCAGCCCCAGCATTTT,CASSYSNGPNQPQHF
.,TRBJ2-3,TRBV11-1,.,TGTGCCAGCAGCTTTCTCAGGGGACCCACAGATACGCAGTATTTT,CASSFLRGPTDTQYF
.,TRBJ2-3,TRBV7-9,TRBD1,TGTGCCAGCAGCTTATCGGCAGGGGGTGTGCCAGATACGCAGTATTTT,CASSLSAGGVPDTQYF
few,TRBJ2-5,TRBV30,TRBD2,TGTGCCTCTGGACTAGCGGGGGGTTATGAGACCCAGTACTTC,CASGLAGGYETQYF
.,TRBJ2-7,TRBV11-2,TRBD2,TGTGCCAGCAGCTTAGAACCCTTACTAGCGGGAGAGCAGTACTTC,CASSLEPLLAGEQYF
.,TRBJ2-7,TRBV29-1,.,TGCAGCGTTGGACAGACCTACGAGCAGTACTTC,CSVGQTYEQYF
.,TRBJ1-5,TRBV11-2,TRBD1,TGTGCCAGCAGCTTAAGTGTAGCCGGGACAGGCAATCAGCCCCAGCATTTT,CASSLSVAGTGNQPQHF
.,TRBJ2-5,TRBV5-1,TRBD2,TGCGCCAGCAGCCAAGGGACTATACAAGAGACCCAGTACTTC,CASSQGTIQETQYF
.,TRBJ1-1,TRBV27,TRBD1,TGTGCCAGCAGGCCCCATCGGCCAGGGGGTTTGATGGGCACTGAAGCTTTCTTT,CASRPHRPGGLMGTEAFF
.,TRBJ1-3,TRBV6-6,.,TGTGCCAGCAGTTTAGTTCGTGGAAACACCATATATTTT,CASSLVRGNTIYF
few,TRBJ2-1,TRBV2,TRBD2,TGTGCCAAAGCGGGAGCCGAATACAATGAGCAGTTCTTC,CAKAGAEYNEQFF
medium-sized,TRBJ2-7,TRBV10-3,.,TGTGCCATCAGTGAGCGAGGAAAACGAGGAGACTACGAGCAGTACTTC,CAISERGKRGDYEQYF
.,TRBJ2-3,TRBV7-6,TRBD1,TGTGCCAGCAGCTTGAGACAGGGTTTCAACACAGATACGCAGTATTTT,CASSLRQGFNTDTQYF
.,TRBJ1-1,TRBV5-1,.,TGCGCCAGCAGCGCCTTACAGGGAAACACTGAAGCTTTCTTT,CASSALQGNTEAFF
.,TRBJ2-1,TRBV30,TRBD2,TGTGCCTGGAGCCAACTTCTGACTAGCGGGGTTAGGAATGAGCAGTTCTTC,CAWSQLLTSGVRNEQFF
.,TRBJ1-6,TRBV6-1,.,TGTGCCAGCAGTGACAGGGTTAGCTCCTATAATTCACCCCTCCACTTT,CASSDRVSSYNSPLHF
.,TRBJ2-2,TRBV5-1,.,TGCGCCAGCAGCGATACTGGTAACACCGGGGAGCTGTTTTTT,CASSDTGNTGELFF
.,TRBJ2-2,TRBV5-1,TRBD2,TGCGCCAGCAGCTTGAAGCTAGCGGTAAACACCGGGGAGCTGTTTTTT,CASSLKLAVNTGELFF
.,TRBJ2-5,TRBV5-1,.,TGCGCCAGCAGCCTCGGGACTCCCCAAGAGACCCAGTACTTC,CASSLGTPQETQYF
.,TRBJ1-3,TRBV10-2,.,TGCGCCAGCAGTTCCCGGGACTCTGGAAACACCATATATTTT,CASSSRDSGNTIYF
.,TRBJ2-3,TRBV6-6,.,TGTGCCAGCCAGCGACAGCCTGGGAGGTCAGATACGCAGTATTTT,CASQRQPGRSDTQYF
.,TRBJ2-7,TRBV18,TRBD1,TGTGCCAGCTCACCACCCGGGGGGACAGGGGGCTACGAGCAGTACTTC,CASSPPGGTGGYEQYF
.,TRBJ2-1,TRBV5-1,TRBD1,TGCGCCAGCAGCTTTTCAGGGGGCAATGAGCAGTTCTTC,CASSFSGGNEQFF
.,TRBJ2-7,TRBV2,TRBD2,TGTGCCAGCGAGCGGGACGGGGGGGCCGAGCAGTACTTC,CASERDGGAEQYF
few,TRBJ2-2,TRBV2,TRBD2,TGTGCCAGCAGGTCCCTAGCGGGATCGGGCACCGGGGAGCTGTTTTTT,CASRSLAGSGTGELFF
few,TRBJ2-6,TRBV28,TRBD1,TGTGCCAGCAGTTTGTTAGGACAGGGGTTCTCTGGGGCCAACGTCCTGACTTTC,CASSLLGQGFSGANVLTF
.,TRBJ2-1,TRBV7-9,TRBD2,TGTGCCAGCAGCTTGAGGAGCGGGAGGGGCAATGAGCAGTTCTTC,CASSLRSGRGNEQFF
.,TRBJ1-5,TRBV6-6,TRBD1,TGTGCCAGCAGTTACTTGGAGAGGGGGCCCAATCAGCCCCAGCATTTT,CASSYLERGPNQPQHF
.,TRBJ2-1,TRBV4-2,.,TGTGCCAGCAGCCAAGAAGGCGGGCGCTCGGTAGATGAGCAGTTCTTC,CASSQEGGRSVDEQFF
.,TRBJ2-2,TRBV2,TRBD1,TGTGCCAGCAGTTGGGACAGGACGAACACCGGGGAGCTGTTTTTT,CASSWDRTNTGELFF
.,TRBJ1-4,TRBV5-1,.,TGCGCCAGCAGCTTACAGGGAAGGGGTGAAAAACTGTTTTTT,CASSLQGRGEKLFF
.,TRBJ2-3,TRBV7-8,TRBD2,TGTGCCAGCAGCGTTAGCGGGGGGGCTTACACGCAGTATTTT,CASSVSGGAYTQYF
.,TRBJ2-3,TRBV5-1,TRBD2,TGCGCCAGCGGGACTAGCGGTGCGGGTGTTACGCAGTATTTT,CASGTSGAGVTQYF
.,TRBJ1-1,TRBV13,TRBD1,TGTGCCAGCAGCTTCGACAGGGTCTCCGCTGAAGCTTTCTTT,CASSFDRVSAEAFF
few,TRBJ1-2,TRBV27,TRBD1,TGTGCCAGCAGTTTAGGTGGGACAGGGTTTGGCTACACCTTC,CASSLGGTGFGYTF
.,TRBJ2-5,TRBV2,TRBD1,TGTGCCAGCGGCGGACAGGGCAGGGAGACCCAGTACTTC,CASGGQGRETQYF
.,TRBJ2-2,TRBV7-3,.,TGTGCCAGCAGCCCTTTAACCGGGGAGCTGTTTTTT,CASSPLTGELFF
.,TRBJ1-1,TRBV5-6,.,TGTGCCAGCAGCTGGGGGCTTCCAGGGAACAGGAACACTGAAGCTTTCTTT,CASSWGLPGNRNTEAFF
.,TRBJ1-6,TRBV30,TRBD1,TGTGCCTGGAGTTTAGGGACAGGGGAGTCACCCCTCCACTTT,CAWSLGTGESPLHF
.,TRBJ1-2,TRBV6-5,.,TGTGCCAGCAGTTACTGGCAGGGGTCGGATGGCTACACCTTC,CASSYWQGSDGYTF
once,TRBJ1-3,TRBV7-8,.,TGTGCCAGCAGCTTATTTCGTCAGGGGACCGGAAACACCATATATTTT,CASSLFRQGTGNTIYF
few,TRBJ2-2,TRBV10-3,TRBD2,TGTGCCATCAGTGAGCCAGCGGGGAGGGGCACCGGGGAGCTGTTTTTT,CAISEPAGRGTGELFF
.,TRBJ2-5,TRBV5-5,.,TGTGCCAGCAGCTTAATGGGCGACAACCAAGAGACCCAGTACTTC,CASSLMGDNQETQYF
.,TRBJ1-4,TRBV19,.,TGTGCCAGTAATGGAGGTCTTTCTAAGGAAAAACTGTTTTTT,CASNGGLSKEKLFF
.,TRBJ2-1,TRBV12-5,.,TGTGCTAGTGGTTTGGACACCTACAATGAGCAGTTCTTC,CASGLDTYNEQFF